This T cell receptor (beta chain) was sequenced during a study of T cell responses to AZD1222 COVID-19 vaccine. Produced via immunoSEQ multiplex PCR; TCRdb's table is partial and in-frame only. The data hold 100,000 to 150,000 clones, with more than 70% observed a single time. Remarks on this clone: Its antigen is unidentified.

The study, taken as a whole, reports: Spike-specific TCR breadth and depth grew following two AZD1222 doses. White British donors predominated, females outnumbered males, and clonal diversity was possibly underestimated.

CDR3 size: 15 residues. The junction had 5 bases not matched to a gene; V was cut back by 6 bases and J by 1 base. The V gene's germline CDR1 is MNHEY and CDR2 SVGAGI. Material: peripheral blood, obtained on day 0 of AZD1222 vaccination. The J gene is TRBJ1-5, the V gene TRBV6-5, with 8 bases fitting TRBD1. This clonotype was obtained from an adult in good health. CDR3 bases: TGTGCCAGCAGACCCGACAGGGGAAGCAATCAGCCCCAGCATTTT. As protein: CASRPDRGSNQPQHF.